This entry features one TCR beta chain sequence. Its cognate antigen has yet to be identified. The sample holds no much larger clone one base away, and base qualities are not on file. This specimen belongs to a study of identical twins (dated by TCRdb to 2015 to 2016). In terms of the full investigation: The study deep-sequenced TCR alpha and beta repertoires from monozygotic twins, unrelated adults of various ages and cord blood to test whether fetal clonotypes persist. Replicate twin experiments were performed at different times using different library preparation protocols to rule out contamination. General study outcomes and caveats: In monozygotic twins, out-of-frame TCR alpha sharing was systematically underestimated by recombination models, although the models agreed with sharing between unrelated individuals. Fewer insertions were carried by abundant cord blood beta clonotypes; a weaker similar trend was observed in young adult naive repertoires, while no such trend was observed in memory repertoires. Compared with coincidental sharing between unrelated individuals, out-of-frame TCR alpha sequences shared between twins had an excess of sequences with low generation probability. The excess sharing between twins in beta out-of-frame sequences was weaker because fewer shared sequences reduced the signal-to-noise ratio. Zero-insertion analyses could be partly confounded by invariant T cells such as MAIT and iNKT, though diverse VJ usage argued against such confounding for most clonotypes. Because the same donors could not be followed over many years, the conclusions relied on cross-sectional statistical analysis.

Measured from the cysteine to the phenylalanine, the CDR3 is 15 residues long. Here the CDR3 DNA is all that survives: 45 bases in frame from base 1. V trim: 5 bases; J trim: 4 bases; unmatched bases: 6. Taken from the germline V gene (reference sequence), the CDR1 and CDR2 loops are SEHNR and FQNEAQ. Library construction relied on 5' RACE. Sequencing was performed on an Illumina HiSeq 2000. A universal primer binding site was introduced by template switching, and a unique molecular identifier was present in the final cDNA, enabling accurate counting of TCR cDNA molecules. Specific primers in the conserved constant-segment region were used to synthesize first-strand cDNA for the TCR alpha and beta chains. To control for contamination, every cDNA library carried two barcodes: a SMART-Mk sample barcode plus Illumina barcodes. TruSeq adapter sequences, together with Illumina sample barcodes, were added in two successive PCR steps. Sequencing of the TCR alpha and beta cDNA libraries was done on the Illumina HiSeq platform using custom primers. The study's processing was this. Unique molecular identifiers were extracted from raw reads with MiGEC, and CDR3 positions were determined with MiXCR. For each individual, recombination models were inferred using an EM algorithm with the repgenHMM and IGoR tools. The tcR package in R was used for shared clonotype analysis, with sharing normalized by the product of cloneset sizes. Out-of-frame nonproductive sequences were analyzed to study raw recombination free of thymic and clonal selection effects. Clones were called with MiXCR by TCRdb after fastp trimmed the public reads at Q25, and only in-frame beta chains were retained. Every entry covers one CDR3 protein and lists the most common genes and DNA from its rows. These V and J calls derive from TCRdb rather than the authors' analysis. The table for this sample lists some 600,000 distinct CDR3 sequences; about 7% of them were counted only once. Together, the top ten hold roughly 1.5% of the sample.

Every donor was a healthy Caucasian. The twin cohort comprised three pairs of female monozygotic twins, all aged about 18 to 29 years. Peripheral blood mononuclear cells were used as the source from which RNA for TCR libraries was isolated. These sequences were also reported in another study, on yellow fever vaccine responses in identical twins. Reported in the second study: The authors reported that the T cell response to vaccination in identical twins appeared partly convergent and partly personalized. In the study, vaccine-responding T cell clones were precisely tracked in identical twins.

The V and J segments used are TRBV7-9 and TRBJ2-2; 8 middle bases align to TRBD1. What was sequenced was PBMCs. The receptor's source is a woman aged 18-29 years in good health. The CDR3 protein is CASSPGTGFTGELFF. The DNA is TGTGCCAGCAGCCCCGGGACAGGCTTCACCGGGGAGCTGTTTTTT. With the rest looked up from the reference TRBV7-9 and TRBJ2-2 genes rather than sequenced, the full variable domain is DTGVSQNPRHKITKRGQNVTFRCDPISEHNRLYWYRQTLGQGPEFLTYFQNEAQLEKSRLLSDRFSAERPKGSFSTLEIQRTEQGDSAMYLCASSPGTGFTGELFFGEGSRLTVL.